These T cell receptor beta chains were read from a single sample in a study of post-analysis software for immune sequencing data. TCRdb re-derived calls from the PCR reads in MiXCR, one entry per CDR3 protein. The sample has hundreds of thousands of distinct CDR3 sequences, approximately 30% seen once; the top ten hold 0.56%. Sequencing input: blood. The receptors were sampled from a girl between 5 and 17 years old with multiple sclerosis. The CDR3 runs from the conserved cysteine through the conserved F or W. The D gene is left open where the match is weak. Expanded clones get a size class; other rows say once, few or many, or leave the size out.

J: TRBJ2-1; D: TRBD2; size: .; V: TRBV6-2/TRBV6-3; DNA: TGTGCCAGCAGTCCGAGCGGGGGGGCTTACAATGGGCAGTTCTTC; CDR3: CASSPSGGAYNGQFF
J: TRBJ1-2; D: .; size: .; V: TRBV14; DNA: TGTGCCAGCAGCCTGGACGTACGGTCTGGCTACACCTTC; CDR3: CASSLDVRSGYTF
J: TRBJ2-1; D: TRBD1; size: .; V: TRBV29-1; DNA: TGCAGCGTCGCAACCCGGGACAGCCGAAACTGGGATGAGCAGTTCTTC; CDR3: CSVATRDSRNWDEQFF
J: TRBJ2-7; D: .; size: once; V: TRBV6-6; DNA: TGTGCCAGCAGTCCCCCCGGCGCCGTATCCTACGTGCAGTACTTC; CDR3: CASSPPGAVSYVQYF
J: TRBJ2-1; D: .; size: .; V: TRBV20-1; DNA: TGCAGCAGACCGAGTCTGAGCTCCTACAATGAGCAGTTCTTC; CDR3: CSRPSLSSYNEQFF
J: TRBJ1-5; D: TRBD1; size: .; V: TRBV7-9; DNA: TGTGCCAGCAGTCCGGGACAGGCCACAAATCAGCCCCAGCATTTT; CDR3: CASSPGQATNQPQHF
J: TRBJ1-1; D: .; size: .; V: TRBV4-1; DNA: TGCGCCAGCAGCCGTAAGGAGAACACTGAAGCTTTCTTT; CDR3: CASSRKENTEAFF
J: TRBJ1-2; D: TRBD1; size: .; V: TRBV29-1; DNA: TGCAGCGAACGGACAGGGAGCGGCTACACCTTC; CDR3: CSERTGSGYTF
J: TRBJ2-7; D: .; size: few; V: TRBV6-2/TRBV6-3; DNA: TGTGCCAGCAGTTACTCGGAGCAGGGGTGGTACGAGCAGTACTTC; CDR3: CASSYSEQGWYEQYF
J: TRBJ2-3; D: TRBD1; size: .; V: TRBV5-6; DNA: TGTGCCAGCAGCTTGGGACAGGGGGATGCAGATACGCAGTATTTT; CDR3: CASSLGQGDADTQYF
J: TRBJ2-1; D: TRBD1; size: .; V: TRBV27; DNA: TGTGCCAGCAGTATACGGACAGGGAAAGCTGAGCAGTTCTTC; CDR3: CASSIRTGKAEQFF
J: TRBJ2-1; D: .; size: many; V: TRBV25-1; DNA: TGTGCCAGCGGGTGGTATGAGCAGTTCTTC; CDR3: CASGWYEQFF
J: TRBJ2-1; D: .; size: .; V: TRBV27; DNA: TGTGCCAGCAGTTCGAGCGCTGTGTACTACAATGAGCAGTTCTTC; CDR3: CASSSSAVYYNEQFF
J: TRBJ2-5; D: TRBD2; size: few; V: TRBV5-1; DNA: TGCGCCAGCAGCCGGGAGGGACTAGCGGGCCAAGAGACCCAGTACTTC; CDR3: CASSREGLAGQETQYF
J: TRBJ2-3; D: TRBD2; size: few; V: TRBV9; DNA: TGTGCCAGCAGCGTGGCGGGAGGGCGCACAGATACGCAGTATTTT; CDR3: CASSVAGGRTDTQYF
J: TRBJ2-7; D: .; size: .; V: TRBV9; DNA: TGTGCCAGCAGCGTAGGTGCGAGACAATCCTACGAGCAGTACTTC; CDR3: CASSVGARQSYEQYF